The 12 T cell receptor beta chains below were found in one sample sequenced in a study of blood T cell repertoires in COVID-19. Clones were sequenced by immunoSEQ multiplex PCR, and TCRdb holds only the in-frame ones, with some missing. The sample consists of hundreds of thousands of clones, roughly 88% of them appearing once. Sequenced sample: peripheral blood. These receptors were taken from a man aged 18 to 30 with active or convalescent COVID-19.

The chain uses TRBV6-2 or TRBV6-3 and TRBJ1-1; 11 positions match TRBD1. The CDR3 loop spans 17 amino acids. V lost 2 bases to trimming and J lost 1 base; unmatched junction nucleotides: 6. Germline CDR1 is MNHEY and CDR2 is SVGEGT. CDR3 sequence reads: CASSYPDRGLGNTEAFF. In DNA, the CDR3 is TGTGCCAGCAGTTACCCGGACAGGGGGCTAGGGAACACTGAAGCTTTCTTT.

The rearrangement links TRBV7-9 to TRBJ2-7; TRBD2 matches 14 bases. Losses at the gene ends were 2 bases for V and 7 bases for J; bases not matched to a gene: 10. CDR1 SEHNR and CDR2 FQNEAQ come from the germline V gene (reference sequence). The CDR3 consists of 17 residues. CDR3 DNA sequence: TGTGCCAGCAGCTTAAGGGGACTAGCGGGGGCTGACAGGGAGCAGTACTTC. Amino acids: CASSLRGLAGADREQYF. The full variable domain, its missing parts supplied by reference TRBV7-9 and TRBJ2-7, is DTGVSQNPRHKITKRGQNVTFRCDPISEHNRLYWYRQTLGQGPEFLTYFQNEAQLEKSRLLSDRFSAERPKGSFSTLEIQRTEQGDSAMYLCASSLRGLAGADREQYFGPGTRLTVT.

The CDR3 reads CASGTGSFSYEQYF. CDR3 in DNA: TGTGCCAGCGGGACAGGGTCCTTCTCCTACGAGCAGTACTTC. V usage is TRBV6-5 and J usage is TRBJ2-7; TRBD1 aligns across 9 bases. CDR1 is MNHEY and CDR2 is SVGAGI in the germline V gene. The CDR3 runs 14 residues. Germline trimming cut 8 bases from V and 0 bases from J; bases unmatched to any gene: 5.

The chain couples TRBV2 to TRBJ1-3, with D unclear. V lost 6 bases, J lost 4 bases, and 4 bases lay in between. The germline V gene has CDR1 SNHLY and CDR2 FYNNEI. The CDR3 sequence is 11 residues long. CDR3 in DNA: TGTGCCAGCAGACAGGGAAACACCATATATTTT. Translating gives CASRQGNTIYF. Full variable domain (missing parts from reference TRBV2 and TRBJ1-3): EPEVTQTPSHQVTQMGQEVILRCVPISNHLYFYWYRQILGQKVEFLVSFYNNEISEKSEIFDDQFSVERPDGSNFTLKIRSTKLEDSAMYFCASRQGNTIYFGEGSWLTVV.

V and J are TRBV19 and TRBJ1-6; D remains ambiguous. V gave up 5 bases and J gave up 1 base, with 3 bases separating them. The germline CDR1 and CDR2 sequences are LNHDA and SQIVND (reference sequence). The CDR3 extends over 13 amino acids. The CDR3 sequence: CASSQSYNSPLHF. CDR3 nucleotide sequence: TGTGCCAGTAGTCAGTCCTATAATTCACCCCTCCACTTT. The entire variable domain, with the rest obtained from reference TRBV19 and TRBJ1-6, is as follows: DGGITQSPKYLFRKEGQNVTLSCEQNLNHDAMYWYRQDPGQGLRLIYYSQIVNDFQKGDIAEGYSVSREKKESFPLTVTSAQKNPTAFYLCASSQSYNSPLHFGNGTRLTVT.

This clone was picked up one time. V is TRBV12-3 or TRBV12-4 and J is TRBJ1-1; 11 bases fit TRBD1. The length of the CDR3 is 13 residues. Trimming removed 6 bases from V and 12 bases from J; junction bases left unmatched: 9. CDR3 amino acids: CASRDGTGGMTFF. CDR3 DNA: TGTGCCAGCAGGGACGGGACAGGGGGGATGACTTTCTTT.

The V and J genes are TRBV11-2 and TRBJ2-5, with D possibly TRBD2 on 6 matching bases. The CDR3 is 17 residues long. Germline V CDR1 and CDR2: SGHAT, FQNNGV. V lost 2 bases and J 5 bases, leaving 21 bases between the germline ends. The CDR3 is CASSLRSGASAWETQYF. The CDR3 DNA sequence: TGTGCCAGCAGCTTACGGTCTGGGGCTAGCGCGTGGGAGACCCAGTACTTC.

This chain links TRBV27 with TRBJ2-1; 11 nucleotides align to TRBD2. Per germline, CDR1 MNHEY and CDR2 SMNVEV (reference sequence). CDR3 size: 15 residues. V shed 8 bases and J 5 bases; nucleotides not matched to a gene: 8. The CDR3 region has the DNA TGTGCCAGCTCCTGGGGGACTAGCGGAAACAATGAGCAGTTCTTC. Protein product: CASSWGTSGNNEQFF.

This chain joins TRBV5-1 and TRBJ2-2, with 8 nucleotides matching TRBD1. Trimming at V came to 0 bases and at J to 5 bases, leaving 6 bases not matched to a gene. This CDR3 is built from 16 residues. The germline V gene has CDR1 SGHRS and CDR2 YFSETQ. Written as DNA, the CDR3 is TGCGCCAGCAGCTTGGAATGGCAGGGGGCGACCGGGGAGCTGTTTTTT. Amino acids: CASSLEWQGATGELFF.

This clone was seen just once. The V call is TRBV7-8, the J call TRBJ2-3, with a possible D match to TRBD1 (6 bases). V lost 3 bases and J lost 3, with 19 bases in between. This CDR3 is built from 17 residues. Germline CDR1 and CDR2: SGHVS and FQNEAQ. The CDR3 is CASSFPSRDTKTDTQYF. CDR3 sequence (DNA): TGTGCCAGCAGCTTTCCTTCCCGGGACACCAAAACAGATACGCAGTATTTT.

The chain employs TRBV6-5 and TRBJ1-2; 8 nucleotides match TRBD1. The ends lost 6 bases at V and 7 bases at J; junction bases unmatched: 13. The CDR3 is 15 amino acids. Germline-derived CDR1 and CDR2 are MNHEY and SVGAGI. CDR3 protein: CASSEPGTGFSGYTF. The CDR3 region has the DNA TGTGCCAGCAGCGAGCCCGGGACAGGATTCAGTGGCTACACCTTC.

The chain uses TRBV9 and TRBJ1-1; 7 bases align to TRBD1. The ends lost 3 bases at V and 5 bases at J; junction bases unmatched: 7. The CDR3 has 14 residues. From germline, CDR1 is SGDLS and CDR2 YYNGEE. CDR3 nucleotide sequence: TGTGCCAGCAGCGCACAGGGGTGGCAAACTGAAGCTTTCTTT. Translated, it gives CASSAQGWQTEAFF. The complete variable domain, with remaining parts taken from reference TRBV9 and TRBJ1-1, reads DSGVTQTPKHLITATGQRVTLRCSPRSGDLSVYWYQQSLDQGLQFLIQYYNGEERAKGNILERFSAQQFPDLHSELNLSSLELGDSALYFCASSAQGWQTEAFFGQGTRLTVV.